The clone carrying this T cell receptor (beta chain) was seen a handful of times. The sample belongs to a study of T cell changes during pregnancy in multiple sclerosis. Sequenced by immunoSEQ multiplex PCR; TCRdb stores in-frame clones only, minus some. This sample has about 100,000 clones, with around 92% found just once. This sequence originates from a female donor with multiple sclerosis, enrolled in a pregnancy study. The sequences come from peripheral blood, collected after pregnancy.

As DNA, the CDR3 is TGTGCCAGCAGCACAGGGTATGTTGGCTACACCTTC. Its translation is CASSTGYVGYTF. The chain employs TRBV7-2 and TRBJ1-2, with D possibly matching TRBD1 (6 bases). Germline-derived CDR1 and CDR2 are SGHTA and FQGNSA. The CDR3 loop spans 12 amino acids. V was cut by 5 bases and J by 7 bases, with 11 bases left in between.